These 14 T cell receptor beta chains originate from one sample sequenced in a study of blood T cells in healthy people across ages (dated by TCRdb to the mid-2010s). Library preparation was by 5' RACE. This sample was sequenced with an Illumina HiSeq 2500. The second PCR ran for roughly 7 to 11 cycles and used a J-beta primer mix along with a sample-barcoded 5' primer. Clones were called with MiXCR by TCRdb after fastp trimmed the public reads at Q25, and only in-frame beta chains were retained. Rows with a matching CDR3 protein are joined into one entry that keeps the most common DNA and genes. The sample table records about 1.4 million distinct CDR3 sequences; 59% of these occur just once. Of the sample, over 6.5% is held by the ten largest clones. Sequencing used blood. These receptors all come from a man aged 18 to 29 in good health.

The V gene is TRBV5-6, the J gene TRBJ2-6, with TRBD1 matching 7 bases. Looked up from germline, CDR1 is SGHDT and CDR2 is YYEEEE. This CDR3 contains 18 residues. Unmatched junction bases numbered 10, after V lost 4 bases and J lost 0 bases. The CDR3 nucleotides are TGTGCCAGCAGCCAAGCCTCGACAGGGTACTCTGGGGCCAACGTCCTGACTTTC. This gives the protein CASSQASTGYSGANVLTF.

In the case of this clonotype: The junction differs from germline at one of its ends, possibly a read error. V gene TRBV7-9 combines with J gene TRBJ1-2; D is unresolved. Germline lookup yields CDR1 SEHNR and CDR2 FQNEAQ (reference sequence). This CDR3 comprises 13 residues. The CDR3 spells CAGSPTADYGYTF. The CDR3 nucleotides read TGTGCCGGCAGCCCAACGGCAGACTATGGCTACACCTTC.

Here the CDR3 DNA reads TGTGCCAGCAGTTACGCGGTAGTTTCAGGCTCCTACGAGCAGTACTTC. Translating it yields CASSYAVVSGSYEQYF. The rearrangement uses TRBV6-2 or TRBV6-3 and TRBJ2-5; unclear D gene. The J call is uncertain, as TRBJ2-7 better fits the DNA end. The CDR3 sequence is 16 residues long. Germline CDR1 MNHEY, CDR2 SVGEGT.

V and J are TRBV6-1 and TRBJ1-5, with D uncertain. V gave up 3 bases and J gave up 7 bases, with 13 bases separating them. The CDR3 is 14 residues long. Germline CDR1 reads MNHNS; CDR2 reads SASEGT. Here the CDR3 reads CASSDPPWTQPQHF. The CDR3 DNA reads TGTGCCAGCAGTGACCCCCCCTGGACCCAGCCCCAGCATTTT.

This clonotype was found a few times. This chain joins TRBV7-2 and TRBJ2-4, with TRBD2 matching 10 bases. The J call is doubtful: the DNA matches TRBJ2-7 better. The CDR3 is 15 residues long. CDR1 SGHTA and CDR2 FQGNSA come from the germline V gene. The CDR3 region has the DNA TGTGCCAGCAGCTTGGCGACTAGCGGGTACTACGAGCAGTACTTC. The encoded protein is CASSLATSGYYEQYF.

This chain joins TRBV29-1 and TRBJ2-7; D gene ambiguous. This CDR3 contains 13 residues. The V end lost 7 bases, the J end lost 1 base, and 14 bases lay between the germline ends. The germline CDR1 and CDR2 sequences are SQVTM and ANQGSEA. The CDR3 region is CSGRKASSYEQYF. In DNA form, the CDR3 reads TGCAGCGGCCGAAAGGCTAGTTCCTACGAGCAGTACTTC.

The rearrangement joins TRBV29-1 to TRBJ2-5, with a weak D call TRBD2 (5 bases). Trimming cost V 5 bases and J 3 bases, with 10 bases left between them. The CDR3 has 12 residues. CDR1 is SQVTM, CDR2 ANQGSEA, per germline. The CDR3 reads CSVSGLEETQYF. The CDR3 DNA follows: TGCAGCGTTAGCGGCCTAGAAGAGACCCAGTACTTC. Based on the CDR3 plus reference TRBV29-1 and TRBJ2-5, the full variable domain is SAVISQKPSRDICQRGTSLTIQCQVDSQVTMMFWYRQQPGQSLTLIATANQGSEATYESGFVIDKFPISRPNLTFSTLTVSNMSPEDSSIYLCSVSGLEETQYFGPGTRLLVL.

This rearrangement joins TRBV14 to TRBJ2-5; TRBD1 is a possible D gene (5 bases). V lost 6 bases, J lost 11 bases, and 28 bases lay in between. Germline CDR1 reads SGHDN; CDR2 reads FVKESK. There are 16 residues in the CDR3. Written as DNA, the CDR3 is TGTGCCAGCAGTCCTATGGGGCGACCTGCCCCCGATGAGCAGTACTTC. Its protein is CASSPMGRPAPDEQYF.

The chain couples TRBV25-1 to TRBJ1-2; D is unclear. V was clipped by 4 bases and J by 7 bases, with 13 bases between them. CDR3 size: 13 residues. Germline V lookup: CDR1 MGHDK, CDR2 SYGVNS. The CDR3 loop reads CASSGVPTRGYTF. In DNA, the CDR3 is TGTGCCAGCAGTGGTGTGCCAACCCGTGGCTACACCTTC.

The chain carries TRBV10-3 and TRBJ2-3, with 10 bases lining up with TRBD2. The V segment lost 7 bases and the J segment 0 bases; nucleotides outside the gene matches: 10. The CDR3 contains 17 residues. Germline lookup yields CDR1 ENHRY and CDR2 SYGVKD. The DNA for the CDR3 is TGTGCCATCACCAAGAGCGGGAGGGGGTCGAGCACAGATACGCAGTATTTT. Protein product: CAITKSGRGSSTDTQYF.

This clonotype was detected once. The chain links TRBV6-2 or TRBV6-3 to TRBJ2-7; D not resolved. CDR1 is MNHEY, CDR2 SVGEGT, per germline. The CDR3 contains 11 residues. Here the CDR3 reads CALSNSYEQYF. CDR3 nucleotides: TGTGCTTTGAGCAACTCCTACGAGCAGTACTTC.

The genes are TRBV12-3 or TRBV12-4 and TRBJ2-3, with 7 bases identical to TRBD1. V was pared by 5 bases and J by 0 bases, with 2 bases of the junction left unmatched. The CDR3 contains 14 residues. CDR3 bases: TGTGCCAGCAGTAAGACAGGGAGCACAGATACGCAGTATTTT. Encoded protein: CASSKTGSTDTQYF.

This clonotype has just a few counts. The V gene is TRBV20-1, the J gene TRBJ2-3; maybe TRBD1 (5 bases). This CDR3 has 15 residues. Trimming removed 4 bases at V and 1 base at J, with 15 bases between. Germline V gene data show CDR1 as DFQATT and CDR2 as SNEGSKA (reference sequence). CDR3 nucleotide sequence: TGCAGTGCTAAAGCTAAACAGGAGCGCACAGATACGCAGTATTTT. Its translation: CSAKAKQERTDTQYF.

The gene calls are TRBV4-1 and TRBJ2-7, with D possibly matching TRBD2 (6 bases). The CDR3 runs to 15 residues. The V and J ends lost 2 bases and 3 bases respectively, with 14 bases between them. Germline V gives CDR1 MGHRA, CDR2 YSYEKL. The CDR3: CASSQPRDSLYEQYF. In nucleotides, the CDR3 is TGCGCCAGCAGCCAACCCCGGGACTCCCTCTACGAGCAGTACTTC.